This TCR beta chain was recorded in a study of blood T cell repertoires in COVID-19. As for the study in general: Material from acute and convalescent COVID-19 was sourced from the United States, Italy and Spain. In each case, the material was cDNA or gDNA derived from T cells, B-cell-depleted T cells, or PBMCs.

V was shortened by 4 bases and J by 4 bases, with 11 bases between the two germline ends. CDR3 length: 14 residues. Germline CDR1 is SGHRS and CDR2 is YFSETQ. Original methodology: Reference gene primers were amplified, and this amplification served to estimate nucleated cell counts. Measured with immunoSEQ multiplex PCR; TCRdb has only the in-frame clones, and not every one. The V and J calls and clone size are taken from that table; D and trimming were inferred from the DNA. This sample has about 120,000 clones, with around 90% found just once. The sample consisted of peripheral blood. The source of this sequence is a man aged 50-60 years with active COVID-19. This rearrangement joins TRBV5-1 to TRBJ2-2, with D possibly being TRBD2 (5 bases). Here the CDR3 reads CASSRLGGTGELFF. CDR3 nucleotides: TGCGCCAGCAGCCGACTCGGAGGCACCGGGGAGCTGTTTTTT.